The sequence of this T cell receptor beta chain was determined in a study of early T cells in non-severe SARS-CoV-2 infection. TCRdb called the 5' RACE reads again in MiXCR, with one record for every CDR3 protein. The table has about 99,000 distinct CDR3 sequences, around 16% seen once. The CDR3 extends over 12 amino acids. V was trimmed by 3 bases and J by 5 bases, leaving 6 bases between them. Germline V gene data show CDR1 as MDHEN and CDR2 as SYDVKM. Sequenced input: whole blood. This clonotype was obtained from an adult who was a healthcare worker with PCR-confirmed SARS-CoV-2 infection or an uninfected control (not recorded which). The chain carries TRBV28 and TRBJ2-3, with D hard to call. CDR3 coding DNA: TGTGCCAGCAGTTTGAGGAGAGATACGCAGTATTTT. Amino acids: CASSLRRDTQYF.